This is a list of T cell receptor beta chains from one sample in a study of cytomegalovirus exposure and HLA in healthy donors. Produced via immunoSEQ multiplex PCR; TCRdb's table is partial and in-frame only. This listing includes 74,000 or so clones. The sequencing input was PBMCs. Receptor source: a woman aged 60 to 75 in good health and CMV-seronegative. Each CDR3 is given with its conserved first and last residue. D genes are given only for firm matches.

V	D	J	length	CDR3	DNA
TRBV7-3	.	TRBJ2-7	14	CASSLNGLAYEQYF	TGTGCCAGCAGCTTAAATGGGCTGGCCTACGAGCAGTACTTC
TRBV6-5	.	TRBJ1-2	13	CASSYGHLYGYTF	TGTGCCAGCAGTTACGGGCACCTCTATGGCTACACCTTC
TRBV27	TRBD1	TRBJ1-1	18	CASSLRATGVIVNTEAFF	TGTGCCAGCAGTTTACGTGCGACAGGGGTGATCGTCAACACTGAAGCTTTCTTT
TRBV7-7	.	TRBJ2-7	13	CASSLGQNYEQYF	TGTGCTAGCAGCTTAGGGCAGAACTACGAGCAGTACTTC
TRBV18	.	TRBJ2-5	15	CASSEYKSPQETQYF	TGTGCCAGCTCAGAGTATAAATCGCCTCAAGAGACCCAGTACTTC
TRBV7-2	TRBD1	TRBJ2-7	12	CASSPGGYEQYF	TGTGCCAGCAGCCCAGGGGGCTACGAGCAGTACTTC
TRBV7-9	TRBD1	TRBJ2-7	15	CASSLSRTGFYEQYF	TGTGCCAGCAGCCTCTCGAGGACAGGTTTCTACGAGCAGTACTTC
TRBV9	.	TRBJ2-5	15	CASVGFSIPQETQYF	TGTGCCAGCGTCGGGTTCTCAATCCCCCAAGAGACCCAGTACTTC
TRBV13	TRBD2	TRBJ2-7	16	CASSLAGGRPSYEQYF	TGTGCCAGCAGCTTAGCGGGCGGGAGGCCGTCCTACGAGCAGTACTTC
TRBV19	TRBD2	TRBJ2-1	17	CASSTVPSGTSYNEQFF	TGTGCCAGTAGTACTGTGCCGAGCGGGACCTCCTACAATGAGCAGTTCTTC
TRBV28	TRBD1	TRBJ2-2	14	CAIQGAARAGELFF	TGTGCCATCCAGGGGGCCGCGCGGGCCGGGGAGCTGTTTTTT